This TCR beta chain was captured in a study of beta chain features in type 1 diabetes. Turning to the study itself: Across the samples, roughly 98,000,000 sorted cells were examined in total.

The CDR3 length is 14 residues. Germline lookup yields CDR1 ENHRY and CDR2 SYGVKD. J lost 2 bases, V lost 6 bases, and 5 bases had no gene match. Sequencing targeted expressed TCRB transcripts, as all isolated RNA had been reverse transcribed. TCRdb's copy holds only in-frame clones and misses some; the assay was immunoSEQ multiplex PCR. This sample carries about 900,000 clones, about a sixth of them seen once, and the ten largest clones take about 0.02%. The TCR sequence derives from a woman under 30 in good health. The rearrangement uses TRBV10-3 and TRBJ2-3; 7 bases fit TRBD2. Sequencing input: naive CD4+ T cells from blood. CDR3: CAIRKRDPTDTQYF. The CDR3 bases are TGTGCCATCAGGAAGCGGGATCCCACAGATACGCAGTATTTT.